The present T cell receptor beta chain was sequenced within a study of blood T cell repertoires in COVID-19. V shed 5 bases and J shed 0 bases, with 8 bases lying between them. The germline V gene encodes CDR1 LNHDA and CDR2 SQIVND (reference sequence). The CDR3 sequence is 14 residues long. This clone came up once. Assay used: immunoSEQ multiplex PCR; TCRdb lists only in-frame clones, some missing. Seen here are 200,000 to 250,000 clones, approximately 82% observed once, and the top ten hold approximately 16%. This sequence was found in a man aged 35 to 55 who had recovered from COVID-19. Sequencing was done on a sample of PBMCs or T cells enriched from blood (not recorded which). The rearrangement joins TRBV19 to TRBJ1-5; D is unclear. The DNA for the CDR3 is TGTGCCAGTAGTTACCAGAATAGCAATCAGCCCCAGCATTTT. It is translated as CASSYQNSNQPQHF.